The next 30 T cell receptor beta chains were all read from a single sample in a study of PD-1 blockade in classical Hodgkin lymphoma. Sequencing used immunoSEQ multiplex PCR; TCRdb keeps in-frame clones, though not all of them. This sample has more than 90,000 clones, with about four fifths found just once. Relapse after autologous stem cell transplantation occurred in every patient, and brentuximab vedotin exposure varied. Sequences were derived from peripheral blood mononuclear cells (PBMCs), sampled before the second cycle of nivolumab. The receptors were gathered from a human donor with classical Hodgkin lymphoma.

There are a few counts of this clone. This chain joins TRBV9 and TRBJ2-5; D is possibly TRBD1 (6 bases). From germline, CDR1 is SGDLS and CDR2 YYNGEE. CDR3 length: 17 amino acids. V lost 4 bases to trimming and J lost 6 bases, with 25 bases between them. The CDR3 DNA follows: TGTGCCAGCAGCCCAAAGCCTGGGGGACAACAGAGGCAGACCCAGTACTTC. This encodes CASSPKPGGQQRQTQYF. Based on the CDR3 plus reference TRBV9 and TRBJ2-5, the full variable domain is DSGVTQTPKHLITATGQRVTLRCSPRSGDLSVYWYQQSLDQGLQFLIQYYNGEERAKGNILERFSAQQFPDLHSELNLSSLELGDSALYFCASSPKPGGQQRQTQYFGPGTRLLVL.

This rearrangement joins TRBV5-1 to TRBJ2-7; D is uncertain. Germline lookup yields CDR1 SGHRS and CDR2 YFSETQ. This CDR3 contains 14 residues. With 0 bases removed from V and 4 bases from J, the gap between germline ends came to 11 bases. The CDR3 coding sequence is TGCGCCAGCAGCTTGGGTCCGGAACTGTACGAGCAGTACTTC. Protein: CASSLGPELYEQYF.

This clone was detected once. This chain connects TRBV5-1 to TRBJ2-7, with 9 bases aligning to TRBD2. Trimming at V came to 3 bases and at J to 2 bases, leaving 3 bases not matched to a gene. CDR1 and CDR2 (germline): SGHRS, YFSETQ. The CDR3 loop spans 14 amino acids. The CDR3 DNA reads TGCGCCAGCAGCTCGGCGGGAGGGGCCTACGAGCAGTACTTC. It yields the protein CASSSAGGAYEQYF. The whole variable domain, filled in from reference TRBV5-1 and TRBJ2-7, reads KAGVTQTPRYLIKTRGQQVTLSCSPISGHRSVSWYQQTPGQGLQFLFEYFSETQRNKGNFPGRFSGRQFSNSRSEMNVSTLELGDSALYLCASSSAGGAYEQYFGPGTRLTVT.

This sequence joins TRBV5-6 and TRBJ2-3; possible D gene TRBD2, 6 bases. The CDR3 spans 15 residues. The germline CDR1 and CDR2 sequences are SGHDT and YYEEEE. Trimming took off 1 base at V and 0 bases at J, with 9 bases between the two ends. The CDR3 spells CASSLKGGSTDTQYF. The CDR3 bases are TGTGCCAGCAGCTTGAAGGGAGGAAGCACAGATACGCAGTATTTT.

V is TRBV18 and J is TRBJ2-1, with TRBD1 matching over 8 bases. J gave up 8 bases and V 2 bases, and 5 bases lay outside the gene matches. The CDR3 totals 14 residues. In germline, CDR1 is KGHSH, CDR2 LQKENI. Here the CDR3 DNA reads TGTGCCAGCTCACCAAGTGCAGGGGGCGATGAGCAGTTCTTC. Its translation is CASSPSAGGDEQFF.

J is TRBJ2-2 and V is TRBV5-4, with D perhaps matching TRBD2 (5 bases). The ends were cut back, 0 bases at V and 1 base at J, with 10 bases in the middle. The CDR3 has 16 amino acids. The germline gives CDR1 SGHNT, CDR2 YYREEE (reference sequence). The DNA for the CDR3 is TGTGCCAGCAGCTTGGGGTCTAGCCGGAACACCGGGGAGCTGTTTTTT. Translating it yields CASSLGSSRNTGELFF.

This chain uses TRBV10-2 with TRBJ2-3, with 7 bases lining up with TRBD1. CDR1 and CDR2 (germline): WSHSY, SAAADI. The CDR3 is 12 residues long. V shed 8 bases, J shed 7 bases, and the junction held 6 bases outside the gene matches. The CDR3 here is CASGDSAYTQYF. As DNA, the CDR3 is TGCGCCAGCGGGGACAGCGCTTATACGCAGTATTTT.

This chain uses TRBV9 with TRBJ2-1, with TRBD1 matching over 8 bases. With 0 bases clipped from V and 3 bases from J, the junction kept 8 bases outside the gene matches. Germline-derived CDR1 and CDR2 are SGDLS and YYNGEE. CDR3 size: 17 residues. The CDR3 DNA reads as TGTGCCAGCAGCGTAGCCTCAGGGACAGGTGTCTACAATGAGCAGTTCTTC. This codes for CASSVASGTGVYNEQFF.

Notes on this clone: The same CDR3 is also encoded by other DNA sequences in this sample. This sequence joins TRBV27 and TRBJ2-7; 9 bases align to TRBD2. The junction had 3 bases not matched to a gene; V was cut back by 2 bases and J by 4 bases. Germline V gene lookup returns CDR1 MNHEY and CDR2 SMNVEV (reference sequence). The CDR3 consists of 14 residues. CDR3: CASSLLAGSYEQYF. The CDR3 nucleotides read TGTGCCAGCAGTTTACTAGCGGGATCGTACGAGCAGTACTTC.

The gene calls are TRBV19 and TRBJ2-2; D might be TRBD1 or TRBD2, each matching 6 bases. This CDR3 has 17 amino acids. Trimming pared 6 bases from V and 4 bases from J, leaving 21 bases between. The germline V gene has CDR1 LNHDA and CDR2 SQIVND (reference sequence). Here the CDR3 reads CASSSWGAARGTGELFF. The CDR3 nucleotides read TGTGCCAGTAGCTCCTGGGGGGCCGCCCGGGGCACCGGGGAGCTGTTTTTT.

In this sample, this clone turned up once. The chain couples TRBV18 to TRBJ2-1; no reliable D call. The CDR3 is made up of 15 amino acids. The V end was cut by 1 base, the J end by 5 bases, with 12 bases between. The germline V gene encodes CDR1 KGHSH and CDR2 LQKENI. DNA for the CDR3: TGTGCCAGCTCACCACTGCCGGGCAGCGACAATGAGCAGTTCTTC. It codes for CASSPLPGSDNEQFF.

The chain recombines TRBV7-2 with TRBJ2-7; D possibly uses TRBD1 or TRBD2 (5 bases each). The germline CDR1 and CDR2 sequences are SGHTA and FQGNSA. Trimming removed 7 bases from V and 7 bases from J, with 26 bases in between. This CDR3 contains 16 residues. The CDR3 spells CASNKYADVGVGEQYF. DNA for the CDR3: TGTGCCAGCAACAAATATGCAGATGTGGGGGTAGGGGAGCAGTACTTC.

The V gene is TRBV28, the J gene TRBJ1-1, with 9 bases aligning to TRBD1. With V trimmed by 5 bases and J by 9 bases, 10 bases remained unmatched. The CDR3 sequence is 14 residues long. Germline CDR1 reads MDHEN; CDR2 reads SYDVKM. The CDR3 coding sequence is TGTGCCAGCAGTCTCGGACAGGGGTTTCAGAAAGCTTTCTTT. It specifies CASSLGQGFQKAFF. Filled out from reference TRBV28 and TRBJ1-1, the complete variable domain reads DVKVTQSSRYLVKRTGEKVFLECVQDMDHENMFWYRQDPGLGLRLIYFSYDVKMKEKGDIPEGYSVSREKKERFSLILESASTNQTSMYLCASSLGQGFQKAFFGQGTRLTVV.

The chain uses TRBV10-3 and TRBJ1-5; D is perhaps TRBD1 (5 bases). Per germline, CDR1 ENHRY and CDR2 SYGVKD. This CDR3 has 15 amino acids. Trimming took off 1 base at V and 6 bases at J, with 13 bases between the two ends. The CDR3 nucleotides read TGTGCCATCAGTGAGTTGTTGGGGACGGGTCAGCCCCAGCATTTT. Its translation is CAISELLGTGQPQHF.

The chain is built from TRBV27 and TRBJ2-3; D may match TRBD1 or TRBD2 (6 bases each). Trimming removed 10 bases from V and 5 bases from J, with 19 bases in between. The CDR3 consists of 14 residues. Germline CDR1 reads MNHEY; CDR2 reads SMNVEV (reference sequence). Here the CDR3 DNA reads TGTGCCACCTCTCCCGGAGGGGGTATAGATACGCAGTATTTT. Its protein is CATSPGGGIDTQYF.

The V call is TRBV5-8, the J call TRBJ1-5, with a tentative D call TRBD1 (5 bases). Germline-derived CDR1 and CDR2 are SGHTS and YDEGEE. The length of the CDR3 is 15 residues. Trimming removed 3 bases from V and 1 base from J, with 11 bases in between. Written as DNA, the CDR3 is TGTGCCAGCAGCTATTTAGACAGCAGCAATCAGCCCCAGCATTTT. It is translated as CASSYLDSSNQPQHF.

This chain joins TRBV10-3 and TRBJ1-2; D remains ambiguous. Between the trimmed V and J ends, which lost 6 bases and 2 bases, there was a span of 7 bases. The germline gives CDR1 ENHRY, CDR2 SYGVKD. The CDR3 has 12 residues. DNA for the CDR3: TGTGCCATCAGCCCAGAGAACTATGGCTACACCTTC. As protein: CAISPENYGYTF.

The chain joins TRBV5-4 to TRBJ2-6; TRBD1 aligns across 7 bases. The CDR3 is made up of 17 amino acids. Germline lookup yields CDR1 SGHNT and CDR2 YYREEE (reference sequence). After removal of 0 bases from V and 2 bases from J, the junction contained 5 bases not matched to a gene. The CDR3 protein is CASSLGQGRTGANVLTF. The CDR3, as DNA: TGTGCCAGCAGCTTGGGACAGGGAAGAACTGGGGCCAACGTCCTGACTTTC.

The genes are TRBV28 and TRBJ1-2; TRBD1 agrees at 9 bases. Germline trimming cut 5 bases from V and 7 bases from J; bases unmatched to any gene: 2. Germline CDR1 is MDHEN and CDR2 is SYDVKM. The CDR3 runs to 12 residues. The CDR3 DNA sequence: TGTGCCAGCAGTGGGACAGGGTTTGGCTACACCTTC. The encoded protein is CASSGTGFGYTF.

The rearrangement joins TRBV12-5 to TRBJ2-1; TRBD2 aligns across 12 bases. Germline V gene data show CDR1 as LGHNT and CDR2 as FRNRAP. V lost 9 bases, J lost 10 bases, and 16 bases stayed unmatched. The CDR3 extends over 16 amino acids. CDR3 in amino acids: CASVGLAGGPYSEQFF. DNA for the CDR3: TGTGCTAGCGTGGGGCTAGCGGGAGGGCCTTATTCGGAGCAGTTCTTC.

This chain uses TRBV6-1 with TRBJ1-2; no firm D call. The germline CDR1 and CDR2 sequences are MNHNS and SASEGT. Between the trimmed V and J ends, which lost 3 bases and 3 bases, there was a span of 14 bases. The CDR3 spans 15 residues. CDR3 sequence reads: CASSDPGGFYYGYTF. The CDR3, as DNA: TGTGCCAGCAGTGACCCCGGAGGGTTTTACTATGGCTACACCTTC.

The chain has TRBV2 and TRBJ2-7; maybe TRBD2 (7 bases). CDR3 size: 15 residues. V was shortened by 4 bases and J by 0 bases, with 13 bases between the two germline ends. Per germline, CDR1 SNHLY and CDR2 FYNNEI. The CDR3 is CASSADAGASYEQYF. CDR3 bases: TGTGCCAGCAGTGCGGACGCGGGGGCCTCCTACGAGCAGTACTTC.

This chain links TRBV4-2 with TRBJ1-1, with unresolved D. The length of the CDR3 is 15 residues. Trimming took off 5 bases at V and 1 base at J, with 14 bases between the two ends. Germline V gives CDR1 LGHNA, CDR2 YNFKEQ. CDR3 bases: TGTGCCAGCAGCTCTCGAAAGGTCCAGAACACTGAAGCTTTCTTT. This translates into CASSSRKVQNTEAFF.

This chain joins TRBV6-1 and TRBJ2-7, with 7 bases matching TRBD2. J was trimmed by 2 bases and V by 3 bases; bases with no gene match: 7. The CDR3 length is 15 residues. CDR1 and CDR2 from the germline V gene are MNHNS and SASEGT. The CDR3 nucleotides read TGTGCCAGCAGTGACGGACCAGCGGGGCCCTACGAGCAGTACTTC. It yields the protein CASSDGPAGPYEQYF.

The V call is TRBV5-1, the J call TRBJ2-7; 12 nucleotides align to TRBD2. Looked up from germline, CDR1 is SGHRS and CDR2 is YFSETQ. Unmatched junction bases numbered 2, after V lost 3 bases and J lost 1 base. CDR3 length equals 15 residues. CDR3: CASSYGTSGSYEQYF. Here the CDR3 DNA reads TGCGCCAGCAGCTACGGGACTAGCGGGTCCTACGAGCAGTACTTC.

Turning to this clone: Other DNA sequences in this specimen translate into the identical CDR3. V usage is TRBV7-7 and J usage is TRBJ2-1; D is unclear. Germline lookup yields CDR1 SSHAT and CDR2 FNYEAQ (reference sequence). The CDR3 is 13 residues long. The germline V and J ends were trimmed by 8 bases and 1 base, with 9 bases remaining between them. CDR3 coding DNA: TGTGCCAGCTCCCTAGATTCCTACAATGAGCAGTTCTTC. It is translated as CASSLDSYNEQFF.

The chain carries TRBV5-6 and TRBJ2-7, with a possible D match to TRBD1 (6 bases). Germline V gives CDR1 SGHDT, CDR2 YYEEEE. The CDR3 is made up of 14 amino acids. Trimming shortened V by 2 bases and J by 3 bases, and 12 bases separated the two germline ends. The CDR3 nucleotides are TGTGCCAGCAGCTTTTTCGGACAGAGCTACGAGCAGTACTTC. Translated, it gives CASSFFGQSYEQYF.

The CDR3 coding sequence is TGTGCCATCACCCAGGACAGGGCTTATGGCTACACCTTC. This codes for CAITQDRAYGYTF. The chain couples TRBV10-3 to TRBJ1-2; 8 bases map to TRBD1. The CDR3 length is 13 residues. Trimming removed 7 bases from V and 5 bases from J; junction bases left unmatched: 6. Germline V lookup: CDR1 ENHRY, CDR2 SYGVKD.

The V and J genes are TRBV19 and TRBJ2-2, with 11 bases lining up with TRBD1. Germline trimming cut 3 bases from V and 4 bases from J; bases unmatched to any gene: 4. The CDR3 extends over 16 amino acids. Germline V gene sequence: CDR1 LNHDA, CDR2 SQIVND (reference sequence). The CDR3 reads CASSMWGQGVTGELFF. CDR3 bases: TGTGCCAGTAGTATGTGGGGACAGGGGGTCACCGGGGAGCTGTTTTTT.

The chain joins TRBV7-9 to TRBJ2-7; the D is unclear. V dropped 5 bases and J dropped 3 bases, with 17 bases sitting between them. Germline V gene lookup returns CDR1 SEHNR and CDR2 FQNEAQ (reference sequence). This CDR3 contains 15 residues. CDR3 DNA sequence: TGTGCCAGCAGCCCCCTCCGGACCCTATACTACGAGCAGTACTTC. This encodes CASSPLRTLYYEQYF.